This T cell receptor beta chain emerged from a study of control samples from healthy donors and cancer patients. Produced via immunoSEQ multiplex PCR; TCRdb's table is partial and in-frame only. The sample consists of 80,000 or so clones, roughly 91% of them appearing once. The trim removed 7 bases at V and 3 bases at J, leaving 9 bases unmatched. Looked up from germline, CDR1 is LNHDA and CDR2 is SQIVND (reference sequence). The CDR3 runs to 15 residues. The sample consisted of blood. This chain links TRBV19 with TRBJ1-5; 7 bases align to TRBD1. The sequence was obtained from a man between 50 and 59 years old in good health. This chain's CDR3 is CASTLTGTINQPQHF. The CDR3 nucleotides are TGTGCCAGTACCTTGACAGGGACAATCAATCAGCCCCAGCATTTT.